The 8 T cell receptor beta chains presented below share a single source sample, sequenced in a study of OX40 agonist ivuxolimab in advanced cancers. Library prep was done by the immunoSEQ multiplex PCR assay. In TCRdb, the immuneACCESS table is reduced to in-frame sequences with V and J assigned. These tables do not hold every clone; where another copy was compared, an unresolved V gene accounts for under half, and the others remain unexplained. Across this sample there are tens of thousands of clones, with approximately 83% seen only once. The top ten clones comprise 0.88% of the sample. Sequenced here: CD4+ or CD8+ T cells sorted from blood, sampled in a trial of the OX40 agonist ivuxolimab. The receptors were gathered from an adult with an advanced solid tumor such as melanoma, head and neck, liver or kidney cancer.

This clone was seen only once. V gene TRBV9 combines with J gene TRBJ2-5; 9 bases are a match to TRBD2. Trimming at V came to 4 bases and at J to 8 bases, leaving 12 bases not matched to a gene. This CDR3 has 15 amino acids. Germline values: CDR1 SGDLS, CDR2 YYNGEE. The CDR3 sequence is CASSPHSGTSLTQYF. The CDR3, as DNA: TGTGCCAGCAGCCCCCACTCCGGGACTAGCCTAACCCAGTACTTC.

The CDR3 DNA is TGTGCCAGTAGTATCCCGGGACTAGCGGGAGTGGCGGGCTACAATGAGCAGTTCTTC. Protein sequence: CASSIPGLAGVAGYNEQFF. The rearrangement joins TRBV19 to TRBJ2-1; TRBD2 aligns across 14 bases. CDR3 length: 19 residues. V gave up 3 bases and J gave up 3 bases; unmatched junction bases: 10. From germline, CDR1 is LNHDA and CDR2 SQIVND (reference sequence).

By frequency in the sample, this clone is medium-sized. The genes are TRBV28 and TRBJ1-5, with D unresolved. The CDR3 contains 14 residues. Per the germline V gene, CDR1 is MDHEN and CDR2 is SYDVKM. V gave up 5 bases and J gave up 3 bases, with 11 bases separating them. The CDR3 nucleotides read TGTGCCAGCAGTCGATTCGAGGTCAATCAGCCCCAGCATTTT. The encoded protein is CASSRFEVNQPQHF.

The chain combines TRBV5-1 with TRBJ2-2; a weak D match, TRBD1 (5 bases). Germline loops: CDR1 SGHRS, CDR2 YFSETQ. Trimming pared 1 base from V and 3 bases from J, leaving 10 bases between. The CDR3 totals 15 residues. CDR3 sequence reads: CASSLMKGYTGELFF. In nucleotides, the CDR3 is TGCGCCAGCAGCTTGATGAAGGGGTACACCGGGGAGCTGTTTTTT.

The rearrangement uses TRBV18 and TRBJ2-5; D is ambiguous. The germline V gene has CDR1 KGHSH and CDR2 LQKENI. V lost 4 bases, J lost 5 bases, and 8 bases lay in between. The CDR3 extends over 12 amino acids. The CDR3 DNA reads TGTGCCAGCTCACAGGAGCCCGAGACCCAGTACTTC. Translation: CASSQEPETQYF.

The CDR3 DNA is TGCGCCAGCAGCATAAACCCGGGACTTTCCTACAATGAGCAGTTCTTC. Translated, it gives CASSINPGLSYNEQFF. The rearrangement uses TRBV5-1 and TRBJ2-1; D might be TRBD2 (6 bases). The ends were cut back, 4 bases at V and 1 base at J, with 15 bases in the middle. The CDR3 has 16 residues. Germline-derived CDR1 and CDR2 are SGHRS and YFSETQ.

This chain connects TRBV7-2 to TRBJ1-5; 7 nucleotides line up with TRBD1. The V segment lost 5 bases and the J segment 2 bases; nucleotides outside the gene matches: 3. Germline values: CDR1 SGHTA, CDR2 FQGNSA. The CDR3 covers 14 residues. The CDR3 loop is CASSGGQRNQPQHF. The CDR3 DNA reads TGTGCCAGCAGCGGGGGACAGCGCAATCAGCCCCAGCATTTT.

This chain links TRBV7-3 with TRBJ2-7; no definite D call. Trimming removed 5 bases from V and 5 bases from J, with 13 bases in between. This CDR3 has 13 residues. Per germline, CDR1 SGHTA and CDR2 FQGTGA. CDR3 protein: CASSLLKGNEQYF. DNA of the CDR3: TGTGCCAGCAGCCTATTGAAGGGAAACGAGCAGTACTTC. Drawing the rest from reference TRBV7-3 and TRBJ2-7, the complete variable domain is GAGVSQTPSNKVTEKGKYVELRCDPISGHTALYWYRQSLGQGPEFLIYFQGTGAADDSGLPNDRFFAVRPEGSVSTLKIQRTERGDSAVYLCASSLLKGNEQYFGPGTRLTVT.